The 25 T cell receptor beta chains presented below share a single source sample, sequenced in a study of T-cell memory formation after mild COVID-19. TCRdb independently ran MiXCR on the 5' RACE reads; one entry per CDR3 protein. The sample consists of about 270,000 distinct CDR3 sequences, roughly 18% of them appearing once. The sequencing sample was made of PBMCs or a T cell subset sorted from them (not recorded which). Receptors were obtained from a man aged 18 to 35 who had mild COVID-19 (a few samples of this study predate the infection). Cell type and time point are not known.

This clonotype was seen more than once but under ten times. The CDR3 DNA sequence: TGCGCCAGCAGCCCCTGGGGACTAGCGGGGTCGGGTGAGCAGTTCTTC. As protein: CASSPWGLAGSGEQFF. The chain uses TRBV4-1 and TRBJ2-1; 13 bases line up with TRBD2. The CDR3 contains 16 residues. The J segment lost 9 bases and the V segment lost 4 bases, leaving 9 bases of the junction unmatched. Germline assignment: CDR1 MGHRA and CDR2 YSYEKL.

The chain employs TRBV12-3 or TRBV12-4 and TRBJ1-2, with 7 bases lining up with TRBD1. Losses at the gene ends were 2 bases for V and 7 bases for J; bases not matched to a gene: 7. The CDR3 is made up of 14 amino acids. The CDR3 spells CASSLKGALGGYTF. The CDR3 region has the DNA TGTGCCAGCAGTTTAAAGGGGGCCTTAGGTGGCTACACCTTC.

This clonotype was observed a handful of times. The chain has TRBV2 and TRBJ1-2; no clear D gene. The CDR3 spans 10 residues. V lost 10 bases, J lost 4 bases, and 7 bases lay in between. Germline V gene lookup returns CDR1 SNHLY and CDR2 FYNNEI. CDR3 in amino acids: CATWVYGYTF. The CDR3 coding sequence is TGTGCCACATGGGTCTATGGCTACACCTTC.

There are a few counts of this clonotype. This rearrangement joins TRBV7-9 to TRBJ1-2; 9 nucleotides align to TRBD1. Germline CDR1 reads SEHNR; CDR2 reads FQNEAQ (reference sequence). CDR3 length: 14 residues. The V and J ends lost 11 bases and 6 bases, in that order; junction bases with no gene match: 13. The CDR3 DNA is TGTGCCGCCGGTGAGGGGGACAGGGAGAATGGCTACACCTTC. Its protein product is CAAGEGDRENGYTF.

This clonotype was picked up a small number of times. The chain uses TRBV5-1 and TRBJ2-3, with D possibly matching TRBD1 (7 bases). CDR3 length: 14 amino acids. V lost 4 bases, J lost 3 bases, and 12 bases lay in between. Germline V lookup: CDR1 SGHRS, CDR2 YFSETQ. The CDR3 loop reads CASSQGGVTDTQYF. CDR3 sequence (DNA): TGCGCCAGCAGCCAGGGGGGAGTAACAGATACGCAGTATTTT.

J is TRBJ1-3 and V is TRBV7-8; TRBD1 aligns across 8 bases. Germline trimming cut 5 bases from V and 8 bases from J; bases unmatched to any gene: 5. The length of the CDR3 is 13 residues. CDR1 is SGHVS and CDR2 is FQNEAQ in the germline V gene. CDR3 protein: CASSTGQGDTIYF. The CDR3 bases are TGTGCCAGCAGCACCGGACAGGGTGACACCATATATTTT. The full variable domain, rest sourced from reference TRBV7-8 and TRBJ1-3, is GAGVSQSPRYKVAKRGQDVALRCDPISGHVSLFWYQQALGQGPEFLTYFQNEAQLDKSGLPSDRFFAERPEGSVSTLKIQRTQQEDSAVYLCASSTGQGDTIYFGEGSWLTVV.

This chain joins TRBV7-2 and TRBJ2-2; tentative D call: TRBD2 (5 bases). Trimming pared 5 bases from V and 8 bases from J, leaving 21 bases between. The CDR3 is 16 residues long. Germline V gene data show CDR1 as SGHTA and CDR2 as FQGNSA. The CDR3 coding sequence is TGTGCCAGCAGCGCCAAGCGGCTTCCCGGGGAGGGGGAGCTGTTTTTT. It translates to CASSAKRLPGEGELFF.

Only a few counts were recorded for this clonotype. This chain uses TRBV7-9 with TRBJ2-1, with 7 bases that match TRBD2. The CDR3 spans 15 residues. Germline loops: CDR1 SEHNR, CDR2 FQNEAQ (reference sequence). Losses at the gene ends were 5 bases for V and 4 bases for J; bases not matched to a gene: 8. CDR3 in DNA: TGTGCCAGCAGCCCGTACGGGACTATTTACAATGAGCAGTTCTTC. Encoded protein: CASSPYGTIYNEQFF. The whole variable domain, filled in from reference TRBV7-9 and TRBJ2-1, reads DTGVSQNPRHKITKRGQNVTFRCDPISEHNRLYWYRQTLGQGPEFLTYFQNEAQLEKSRLLSDRFSAERPKGSFSTLEIQRTEQGDSAMYLCASSPYGTIYNEQFFGPGTRLTVL.

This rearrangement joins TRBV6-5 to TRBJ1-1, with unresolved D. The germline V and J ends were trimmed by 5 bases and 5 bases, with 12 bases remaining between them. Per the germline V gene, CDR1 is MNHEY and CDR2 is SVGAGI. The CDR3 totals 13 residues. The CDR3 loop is CASSEGGWTEAFF. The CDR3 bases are TGTGCCAGCAGTGAGGGAGGATGGACTGAAGCTTTCTTT.

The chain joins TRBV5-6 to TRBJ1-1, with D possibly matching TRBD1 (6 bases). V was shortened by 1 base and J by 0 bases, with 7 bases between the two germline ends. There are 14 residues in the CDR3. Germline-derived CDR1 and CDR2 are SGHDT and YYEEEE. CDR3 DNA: TGTGCCAGCAGCTTGTGGACAGTGAACACTGAAGCTTTCTTT. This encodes CASSLWTVNTEAFF.

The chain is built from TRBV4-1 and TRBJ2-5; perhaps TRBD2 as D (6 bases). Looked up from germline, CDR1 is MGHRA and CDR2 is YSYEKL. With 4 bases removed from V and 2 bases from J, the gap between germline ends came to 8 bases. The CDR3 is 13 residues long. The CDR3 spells CASSPAGQETQYF. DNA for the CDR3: TGCGCCAGCAGCCCGGCGGGACAAGAGACCCAGTACTTC.

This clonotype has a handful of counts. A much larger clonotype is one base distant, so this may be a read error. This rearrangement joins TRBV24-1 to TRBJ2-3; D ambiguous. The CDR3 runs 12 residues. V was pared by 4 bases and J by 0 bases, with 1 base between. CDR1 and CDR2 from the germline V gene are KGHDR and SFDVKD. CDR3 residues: CATSESTDTQYF. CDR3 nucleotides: TGTGCCACCAGTGAGAGCACAGATACGCAGTATTTT.

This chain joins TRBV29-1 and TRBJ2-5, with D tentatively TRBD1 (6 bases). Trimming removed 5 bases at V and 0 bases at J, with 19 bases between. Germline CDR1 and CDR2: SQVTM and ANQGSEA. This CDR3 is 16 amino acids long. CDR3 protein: CSVTYSRDTHQETQYF. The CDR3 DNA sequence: TGCAGCGTTACCTACTCGAGGGACACCCACCAAGAGACCCAGTACTTC.

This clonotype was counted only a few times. CDR3 sequence: CASSQGNSRAETQYF. CDR3 in DNA: TGCGCCAGCAGCCAAGGGAATAGCAGAGCAGAGACCCAGTACTTC. This sequence joins TRBV4-3 and TRBJ2-5; D gene ambiguous. Germline V lookup: CDR1 LGHNA, CDR2 YSLEER. This CDR3 contains 15 residues. The ends were cut back, 1 base at V and 4 bases at J, with 13 bases in the middle.

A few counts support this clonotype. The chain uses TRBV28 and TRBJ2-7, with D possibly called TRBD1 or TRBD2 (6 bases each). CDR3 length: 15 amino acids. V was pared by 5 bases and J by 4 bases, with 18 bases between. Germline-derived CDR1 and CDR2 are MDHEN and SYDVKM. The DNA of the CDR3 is TGTGCCAGCAGTCAACATGGGGGGCGCCAGTACGAGCAGTACTTC. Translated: CASSQHGGRQYEQYF.

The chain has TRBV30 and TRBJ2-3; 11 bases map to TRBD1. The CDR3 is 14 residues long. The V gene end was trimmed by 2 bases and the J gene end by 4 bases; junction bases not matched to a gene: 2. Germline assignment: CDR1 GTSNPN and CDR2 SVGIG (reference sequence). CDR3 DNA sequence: TGTGCCTGGAGTCGGACAGGGGGCCCAGATACGCAGTATTTT. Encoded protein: CAWSRTGGPDTQYF.

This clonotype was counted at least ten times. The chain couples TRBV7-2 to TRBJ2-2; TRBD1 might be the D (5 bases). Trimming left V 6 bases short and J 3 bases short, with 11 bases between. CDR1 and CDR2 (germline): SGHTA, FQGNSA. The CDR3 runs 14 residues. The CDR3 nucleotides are TGTGCCAGCAGATATGACAGATACACCGGGGAGCTGTTTTTT. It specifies CASRYDRYTGELFF.

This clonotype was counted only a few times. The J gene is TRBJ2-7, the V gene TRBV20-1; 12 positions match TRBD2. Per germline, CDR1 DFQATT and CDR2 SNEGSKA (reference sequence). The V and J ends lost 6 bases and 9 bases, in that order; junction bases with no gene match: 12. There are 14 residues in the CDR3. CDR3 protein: CSAQRSSGGARQYV. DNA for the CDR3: TGCAGTGCCCAGAGGTCTAGCGGGGGGGCCAGGCAGTACGTC.

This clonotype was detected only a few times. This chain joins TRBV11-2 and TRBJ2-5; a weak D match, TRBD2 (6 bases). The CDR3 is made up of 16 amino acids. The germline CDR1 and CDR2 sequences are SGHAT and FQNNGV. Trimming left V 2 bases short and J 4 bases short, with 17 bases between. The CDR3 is CASSLRRAGMRETQYF. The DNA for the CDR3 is TGTGCCAGCAGCTTACGCCGGGCGGGGATGAGAGAGACCCAGTACTTC.

CDR3 residues: CASSNPVGRESYGYTF. The DNA for the CDR3 is TGTGCCAGCAGCAATCCCGTCGGTAGGGAGTCCTATGGCTACACCTTC. V and J are TRBV7-9 and TRBJ1-2; D gene ambiguous. In germline, CDR1 is SEHNR, CDR2 FQNEAQ (reference sequence). V was shortened by 5 bases and J by 4 bases, with 20 bases between the two germline ends. This CDR3 comprises 16 residues.

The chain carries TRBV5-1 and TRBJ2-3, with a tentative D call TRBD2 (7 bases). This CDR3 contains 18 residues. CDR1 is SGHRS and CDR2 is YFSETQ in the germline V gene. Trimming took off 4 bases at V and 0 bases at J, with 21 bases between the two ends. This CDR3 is CASSVGPGGHLSTDTQYF. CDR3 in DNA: TGCGCCAGCAGCGTGGGCCCGGGGGGACACCTCAGCACAGATACGCAGTATTTT. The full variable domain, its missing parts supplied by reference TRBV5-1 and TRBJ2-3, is KAGVTQTPRYLIKTRGQQVTLSCSPISGHRSVSWYQQTPGQGLQFLFEYFSETQRNKGNFPGRFSGRQFSNSRSEMNVSTLELGDSALYLCASSVGPGGHLSTDTQYFGPGTRLTVL.

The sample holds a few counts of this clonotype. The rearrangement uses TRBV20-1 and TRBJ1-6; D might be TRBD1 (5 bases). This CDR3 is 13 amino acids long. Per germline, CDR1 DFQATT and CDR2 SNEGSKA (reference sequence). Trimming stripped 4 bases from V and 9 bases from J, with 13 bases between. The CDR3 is CSANSFRGSPLHF. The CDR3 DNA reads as TGCAGTGCTAACAGCTTTAGGGGTTCACCCCTCCACTTT.

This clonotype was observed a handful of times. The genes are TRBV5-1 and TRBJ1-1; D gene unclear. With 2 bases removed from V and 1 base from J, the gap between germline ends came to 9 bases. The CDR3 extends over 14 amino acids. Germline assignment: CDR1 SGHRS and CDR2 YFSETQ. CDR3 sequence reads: CASSFVPGNTEAFF. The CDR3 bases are TGCGCCAGCAGCTTTGTGCCGGGGAACACTGAAGCTTTCTTT.

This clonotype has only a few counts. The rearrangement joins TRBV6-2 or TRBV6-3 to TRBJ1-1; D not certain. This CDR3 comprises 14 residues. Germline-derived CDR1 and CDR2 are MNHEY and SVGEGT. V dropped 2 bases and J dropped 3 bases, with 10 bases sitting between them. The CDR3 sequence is CASSYPTEDTEAFF. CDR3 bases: TGTGCCAGCAGTTACCCCACAGAGGACACTGAAGCTTTCTTT.

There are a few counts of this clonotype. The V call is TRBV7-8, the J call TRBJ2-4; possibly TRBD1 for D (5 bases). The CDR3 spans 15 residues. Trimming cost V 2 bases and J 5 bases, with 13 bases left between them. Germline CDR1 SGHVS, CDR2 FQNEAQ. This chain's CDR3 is CASSLKVGPENIQYF. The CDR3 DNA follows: TGTGCCAGCAGCTTAAAAGTGGGGCCCGAAAACATTCAGTACTTC.